These T cell receptor beta chains were read from a single sample in a study of technical replicates of blood from several donors. The table came from immunoSEQ multiplex PCR; TCRdb's copy has only in-frame clones and leaves some out. In the table there are fewer than 95,000 clones, over 90% of which are singletons. The sequenced sample was T cells isolated from PBMCs. The receptors originated from a human donor in good health. The CDR3 runs from the conserved cysteine through the conserved F or W. D genes are given only for firm matches. Clone size is stated in some rows and not others, as once, few, many or a class when expanded.

J: TRBJ1-1
D: NA
size: once
V: TRBV25-1
CDR3: CASSGQETGIGTEAFF
DNA: TGTGCCAGCAGCGGTCAGGAGACGGGGATTGGCACTGAAGCTTTCTTT

J: TRBJ2-7
D: NA
size: NA
V: TRBV4-1
CDR3: CASSQVRLLQGSSYEQYF
DNA: TGCGCCAGCAGCCAAGTTCGACTATTGCAGGGGTCCTCCTACGAGCAGTACTTC

J: TRBJ1-4
D: TRBD1
size: NA
V: TRBV5-1
CDR3: CASSLLGQGAPNEKLFF
DNA: TGCGCCAGCAGCTTGTTAGGACAGGGGGCGCCTAATGAAAAACTGTTTTTT

J: TRBJ2-3
D: NA
size: NA
V: TRBV6-6
CDR3: CASSYSSNTDTQYF
DNA: TGTGCCAGCAGTTACTCTTCTAACACAGATACGCAGTATTTT

J: TRBJ2-7
D: NA
size: NA
V: TRBV11-2
CDR3: CASSLIYEQYF
DNA: TGTGCCAGCAGCTTAATATACGAGCAGTACTTC

J: TRBJ2-2
D: TRBD1
size: NA
V: TRBV4-2
CDR3: CASSQEGQVTGELFF
DNA: TGTGCCAGCAGCCAAGAAGGACAGGTCACCGGGGAGCTGTTTTTT

J: TRBJ2-1
D: TRBD2
size: NA
V: TRBV14
CDR3: CASSSLAGGHNEQFF
DNA: TGTGCCAGCAGCTCTCTAGCGGGGGGGCACAATGAGCAGTTCTTC

J: TRBJ1-2
D: TRBD1
size: NA
V: TRBV6-1
CDR3: CASSETGSNYGYTF
DNA: TGTGCCAGCAGTGAGACAGGGTCTAACTATGGCTACACCTTC

J: TRBJ1-6
D: NA
size: NA
V: TRBV5-1
CDR3: CASSKSPAGFESPLHF
DNA: TGCGCCAGCAGTAAAAGTCCGGCGGGTTTTGAGTCACCCCTCCACTTT

J: TRBJ1-1
D: NA
size: NA
V: TRBV28
CDR3: CASAASNRNTEAFF
DNA: TGTGCCAGCGCCGCATCCAACAGGAACACTGAAGCTTTCTTT

J: TRBJ2-7
D: TRBD2
size: NA
V: TRBV9
CDR3: CASSVASGNSYEQYF
DNA: TGTGCCAGCAGCGTTGCTAGCGGTAACTCCTACGAGCAGTACTTC

J: TRBJ2-7
D: TRBD2
size: NA
V: TRBV20-1
CDR3: CSASVGREQYF
DNA: TGCAGTGCTAGTGTCGGGAGGGAGCAGTACTTC

J: TRBJ2-7
D: TRBD1
size: NA
V: TRBV2
CDR3: CASSGEDRGRFTYF
DNA: TGTGCCAGCAGTGGAGAGGACAGGGGGCGCTTCACCTACTTC

J: TRBJ1-2
D: TRBD1
size: NA
V: TRBV28
CDR3: CASTAPGQGAQTGYTF
DNA: TGTGCCAGCACTGCTCCGGGACAGGGGGCGCAAACTGGCTACACCTTC

J: TRBJ2-7
D: NA
size: once
V: TRBV9
CDR3: CASSGESSYEQYF
DNA: TGTGCCAGCAGTGGTGAGAGCTCCTACGAGCAGTACTTC

J: TRBJ1-1
D: NA
size: NA
V: TRBV27
CDR3: CASSPRDRGGTEAFF
DNA: TGTGCCAGCAGTCCTAGGGACCGGGGAGGCACTGAAGCTTTCTTT

J: TRBJ1-2
D: NA
size: NA
V: TRBV29-1
CDR3: CSASVWGGLENGYTF
DNA: TGCAGCGCCTCCGTGTGGGGAGGCCTTGAGAATGGCTACACCTTC

J: TRBJ2-7
D: TRBD1
size: NA
V: TRBV11-2
CDR3: CASSQTGEGYEQYF
DNA: TGTGCCAGCAGCCAGACAGGGGAAGGCTACGAGCAGTACTTC